The 10 T cell receptor beta chains in this list originate from one sample, sequenced in a study of beta chain features in type 1 diabetes. What was sequenced were expressed TCRB transcripts, since all of the isolated RNA had been reverse transcribed. Assay: immunoSEQ multiplex PCR; the TCRdb copy retains only in-frame clones and omits some. The top ten clones hold less than 0.06% of a sample with hundreds of thousands of clones, roughly an eighth of them seen once. Sequenced: naive CD4+ T cells from blood. The receptors were gathered from a young woman in good health.

This clone turned up a few times. The V gene is TRBV28, the J gene TRBJ1-1; unclear D gene. The CDR3 extends over 11 amino acids. Germline V lookup: CDR1 MDHEN, CDR2 SYDVKM. V dropped 2 bases and J dropped 6 bases, with 4 bases sitting between them. This chain's CDR3 is CASSLVSEAFF. The CDR3, as DNA: TGTGCCAGCAGTTTAGTGTCTGAAGCTTTCTTT.

The rearrangement joins TRBV5-4 to TRBJ2-3; 13 nucleotides match TRBD2. V lost 4 bases and J lost 0; bases outside the gene matches: 8. The germline V gene has CDR1 SGHNT and CDR2 YYREEE (reference sequence). The CDR3 length is 18 residues. In nucleotides, the CDR3 is TGTGCCAGCAGCCCGCCGGGACTAGCGGGGACCAGCACAGATACGCAGTATTTT. This translates into CASSPPGLAGTSTDTQYF.

V usage is TRBV4-3 and J usage is TRBJ2-5; D possibly corresponds to TRBD1 (6 bases). Germline CDR1 is LGHNA and CDR2 is YSLEER. The length of the CDR3 is 14 residues. With 4 bases removed from V and 6 bases from J, the gap between germline ends came to 15 bases. The CDR3 sequence: CASSPGSGVKTQYF. In DNA, the CDR3 is TGCGCCAGCAGCCCGGGATCAGGGGTCAAGACCCAGTACTTC.

The chain joins TRBV7-2 to TRBJ2-1, with 9 bases that match TRBD1. The V segment lost 4 bases and the J segment 4 bases; nucleotides outside the gene matches: 5. This CDR3 contains 15 residues. Germline V lookup: CDR1 SGHTA, CDR2 FQGNSA. The CDR3 reads CASSSRDRAYNEQFF. The CDR3 DNA is TGTGCCAGCAGCTCCCGGGACAGGGCTTACAATGAGCAGTTCTTC.

This clone has a handful of counts. The chain couples TRBV30 to TRBJ2-7; TRBD2 aligns across 9 bases. The germline V gene has CDR1 GTSNPN and CDR2 SVGIG (reference sequence). The CDR3 contains 13 residues. Trimming cost V 4 bases and J 2 bases; bases outside gene matches: 3. Here the CDR3 DNA reads TGTGCCTGGACTAGCGGGAAGGCCTACGAGCAGTACTTC. This sequence encodes CAWTSGKAYEQYF. Together with reference TRBV30 and TRBJ2-7, the CDR3 gives the full variable domain: SQTIHQWPATLVQPVGSPLSLECTVEGTSNPNLYWYRQAAGRGLQLLFYSVGIGQISSEVPQNLSASRPQDRQFILSSKKLLLSDSGFYLCAWTSGKAYEQYFGPGTRLTVT.

This clone was counted a few times. CDR3 sequence: CASSSRVYEQYF. The CDR3 coding sequence is TGTGCCAGCAGCTCCAGGGTTTACGAGCAGTACTTC. J is TRBJ2-7 and V is TRBV7-9; D is perhaps TRBD1 (5 bases). The ends were cut back, 4 bases at V and 4 bases at J, with 8 bases in the middle. The germline gives CDR1 SEHNR, CDR2 FQNEAQ (reference sequence). The CDR3 is 12 residues long.

The genes are TRBV6-5 and TRBJ2-5; TRBD2 agrees at 7 bases. The CDR3 is made up of 13 amino acids. J lost 4 bases, V lost 10 bases, and 9 bases had no gene match. Germline CDR1 is MNHEY and CDR2 is SVGAGI. CDR3 in amino acids: CATREAERETQYF. In DNA, the CDR3 is TGTGCCACTCGGGAGGCGGAGAGAGAGACCCAGTACTTC.

The sample holds a few counts of this clone. The rearrangement joins TRBV5-4 to TRBJ1-2, with TRBD1 matching over 8 bases. J lost 4 bases, V lost 4 bases, and 3 bases had no gene match. Germline V gene data show CDR1 as SGHNT and CDR2 as YYREEE (reference sequence). This CDR3 spans 13 amino acids. The CDR3 nucleotides are TGTGCCAGCAGCCCGGACAGGGTCTATGGCTACACCTTC. Translation gives CASSPDRVYGYTF.

The rearrangement joins TRBV7-2 to TRBJ2-1; 10 nucleotides match TRBD2. CDR1 is SGHTA and CDR2 is FQGNSA in the germline V gene. The CDR3 loop spans 17 amino acids. V trimming: 3 bases; J trimming: 0 bases; junction bases outside the gene matches: 5. The CDR3 nucleotides read TGTGCCAGCAGCTTCCTAGCGGGGGCCTACTCCTACAATGAGCAGTTCTTC. Its protein is CASSFLAGAYSYNEQFF.

The V and J genes are TRBV6-6 and TRBJ2-7; D is undetermined. V was cut by 5 bases and J by 2 bases, with 10 bases left in between. Germline V CDR1 and CDR2: MNHNY, SVGAGI (reference sequence). This CDR3 comprises 13 residues. The CDR3 reads CASSPLSTYEQYF. The CDR3 DNA is TGTGCCAGCAGTCCCCTCTCGACCTACGAGCAGTACTTC.